This T cell receptor beta chain was sequenced in a study of beta chain features in type 1 diabetes. Turning to the study itself: Age, gender and cell yields were similar between patients and healthy donors. Whole-study findings and limits: Reads derived from cDNA could over-represent cells showing high TCR expression. The VDJ junctions of type 1 diabetes patients carried fewer insertions and more deletions. Patients with Type 1 diabetes showed moderately but significantly shorter TCRB CDR3s in all four CD4+ subsets.

The study reverse transcribed the entire isolated RNA, so it sequenced expressed TCRB transcripts. Using immunoSEQ multiplex PCR, the repertoire was profiled, and TCRdb retains in-frame clones only, with some absent. The sample shows under 200,000 clones, 6.5% to 10% of them seen only once. The V end was cut by 1 base, the J end by 0 bases, with 6 bases between. Germline values: CDR1 SGHTA, CDR2 FQGNSA. The CDR3 contains 14 residues. About this clone itself: Its specificity is not known.

The origin of this receptor is a young woman with type 1 diabetes. The chain employs TRBV7-2 and TRBJ1-1; D remains unclear. Sequenced sample: central memory CD4+ T cells from blood. CDR3 nucleotides: TGTGCCAGCAGCTTAGAGGAGGTGAACACTGAAGCTTTCTTT. This codes for CASSLEEVNTEAFF. Filled out from reference TRBV7-2 and TRBJ1-1, the complete variable domain reads GAGVSQSPSNKVTEKGKDVELRCDPISGHTALYWYRQSLGQGLEFLIYFQGNSAPDKSGLPSDRFSAERTGGSVSTLTIQRTQQEDSAVYLCASSLEEVNTEAFFGQGTRLTVV.